The text below deals with one TCR beta chain. The data are from a study of blood T cell repertoires in COVID-19. Study details: The United States, Italy and Spain provided the acute and convalescent COVID-19 samples.

After removal of 0 bases from V and 0 bases from J, the junction contained 7 bases not matched to a gene. The germline gives CDR1 MNHEY, CDR2 SMNVEV (reference sequence). CDR3 size: 17 residues. In the authors' workflow: By means of reference gene primer amplification, nucleated cell counts were estimated. TCRdb's copy holds only in-frame clones and misses some; the assay was immunoSEQ multiplex PCR. V, J and clone size reflect that table, while D and trimming were determined from the DNA. The data hold about 110,000 clones, with about nine tenths observed a single time. The sequencing input was peripheral blood. The V gene is TRBV27, the J gene TRBJ1-2; 7 bases map to TRBD1. The source of this sequence is a human donor in a cohort sampled during active COVID-19. CDR3 nucleotides: TGTGCCAGCAGTTTATCTTATAGACAGGGCGCTAACTATGGCTACACCTTC. It specifies CASSLSYRQGANYGYTF.